This TCR beta chain originates from a study of blood T cell repertoires in COVID-19. This clone was seen just once. Profiling relied on immunoSEQ multiplex PCR, and the TCRdb table lists in-frame clones only, not all of them. Of approximately 240,000 clones in the sample, about 90% were seen once. The sequence was obtained from a woman aged 25 to 39 with acute COVID-19. The sequencing input was PBMCs or T cells enriched from blood (not recorded which).

The CDR3 region is CASTKEPGTSISPEQFF. Here the CDR3 DNA reads TGTGCCAGCACCAAGGAACCCGGGACTAGCATCTCCCCTGAGCAGTTCTTC. This chain joins TRBV2 and TRBJ2-1; 9 nucleotides align to TRBD2. V dropped 7 bases and J dropped 9; count of bases not matched to a gene: 19. The CDR3 contains 17 residues. The germline V gene has CDR1 SNHLY and CDR2 FYNNEI.